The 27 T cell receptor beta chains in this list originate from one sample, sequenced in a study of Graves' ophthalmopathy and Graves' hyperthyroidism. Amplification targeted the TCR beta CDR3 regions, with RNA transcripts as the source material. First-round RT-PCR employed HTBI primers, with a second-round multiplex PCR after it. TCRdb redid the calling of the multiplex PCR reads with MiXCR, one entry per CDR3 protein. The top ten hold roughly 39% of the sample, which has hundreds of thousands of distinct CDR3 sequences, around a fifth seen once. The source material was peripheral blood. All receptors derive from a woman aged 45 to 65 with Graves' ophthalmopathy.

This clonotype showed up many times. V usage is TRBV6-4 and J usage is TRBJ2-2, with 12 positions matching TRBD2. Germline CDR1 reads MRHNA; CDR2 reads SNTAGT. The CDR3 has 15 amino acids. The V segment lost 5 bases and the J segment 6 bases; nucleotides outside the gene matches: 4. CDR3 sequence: CASSPLAGGPGELFF. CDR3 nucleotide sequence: TGTGCCAGCAGTCCGCTAGCGGGAGGGCCCGGGGAGCTGTTTTTT.

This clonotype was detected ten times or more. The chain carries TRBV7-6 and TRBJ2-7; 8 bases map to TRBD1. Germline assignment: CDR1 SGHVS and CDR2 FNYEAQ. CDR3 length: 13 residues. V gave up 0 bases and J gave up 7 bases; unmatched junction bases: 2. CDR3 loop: CASSLARGQEQYF. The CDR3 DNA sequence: TGTGCCAGCAGCTTAGCCAGGGGGCAAGAGCAGTACTTC.

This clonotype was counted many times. The CDR3 loop is CASRGLAGEQYF. CDR3 sequence (DNA): TGTGCCAGCAGGGGACTAGCTGGCGAGCAGTACTTC. The chain has TRBV12-3 or TRBV12-4 and TRBJ2-7, with 9 bases that match TRBD2. The V and J ends lost 6 bases and 6 bases, in that order; junction bases with no gene match: 3. The CDR3 length is 12 residues.

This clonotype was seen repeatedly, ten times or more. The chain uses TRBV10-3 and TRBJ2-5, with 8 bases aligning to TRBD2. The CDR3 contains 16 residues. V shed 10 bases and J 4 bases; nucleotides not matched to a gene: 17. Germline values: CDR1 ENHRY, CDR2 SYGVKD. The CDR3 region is CATKSQSSGGSETQYF. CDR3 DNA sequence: TGTGCCACCAAAAGTCAATCGTCGGGAGGGTCAGAGACCCAGTACTTC.

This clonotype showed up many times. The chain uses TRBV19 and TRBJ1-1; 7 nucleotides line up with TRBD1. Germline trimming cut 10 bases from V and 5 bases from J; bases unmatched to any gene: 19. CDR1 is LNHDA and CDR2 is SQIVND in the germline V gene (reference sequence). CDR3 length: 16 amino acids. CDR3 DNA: TGTGCCACCTCGACAGGGCCCAGGAATGGGGATACTGAAGCTTTCTTT. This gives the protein CATSTGPRNGDTEAFF.

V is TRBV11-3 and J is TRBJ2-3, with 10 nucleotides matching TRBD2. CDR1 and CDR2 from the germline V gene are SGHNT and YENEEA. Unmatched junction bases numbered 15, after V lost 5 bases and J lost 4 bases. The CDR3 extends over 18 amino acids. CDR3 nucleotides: TGTGCCAGCAGCCAACTAGGGGAAAGACTAGCGGGTTCAGATACGCAGTATTTT. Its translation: CASSQLGERLAGSDTQYF.

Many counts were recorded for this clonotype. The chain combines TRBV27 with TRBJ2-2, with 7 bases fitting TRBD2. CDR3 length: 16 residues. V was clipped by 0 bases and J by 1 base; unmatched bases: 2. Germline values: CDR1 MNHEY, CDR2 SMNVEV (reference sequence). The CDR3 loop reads CASSLSLAVNTGELFF. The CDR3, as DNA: TGTGCCAGCAGTTTATCGCTAGCGGTGAACACCGGGGAGCTGTTTTTT.

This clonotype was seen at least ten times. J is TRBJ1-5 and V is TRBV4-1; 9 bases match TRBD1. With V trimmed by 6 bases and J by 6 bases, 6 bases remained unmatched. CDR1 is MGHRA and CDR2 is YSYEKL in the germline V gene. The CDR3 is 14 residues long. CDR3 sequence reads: CASSMDRGPQPQHF. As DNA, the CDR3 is TGCGCCAGCAGTATGGACAGGGGCCCTCAGCCCCAGCATTTT.

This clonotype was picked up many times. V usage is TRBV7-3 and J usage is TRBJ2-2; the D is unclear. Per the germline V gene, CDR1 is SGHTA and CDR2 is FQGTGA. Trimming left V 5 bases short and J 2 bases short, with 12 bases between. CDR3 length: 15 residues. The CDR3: CASSPYGGNTGELFF. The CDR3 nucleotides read TGTGCCAGCAGCCCTTACGGTGGAAACACCGGGGAGCTGTTTTTT.

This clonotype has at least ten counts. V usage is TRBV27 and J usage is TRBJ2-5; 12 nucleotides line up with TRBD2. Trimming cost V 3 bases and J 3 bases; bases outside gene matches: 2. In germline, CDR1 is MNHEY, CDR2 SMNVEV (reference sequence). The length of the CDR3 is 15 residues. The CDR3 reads CASSLGLAGKETQYF. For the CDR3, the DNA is TGTGCCAGCAGTTTGGGACTAGCGGGTAAAGAGACCCAGTACTTC.

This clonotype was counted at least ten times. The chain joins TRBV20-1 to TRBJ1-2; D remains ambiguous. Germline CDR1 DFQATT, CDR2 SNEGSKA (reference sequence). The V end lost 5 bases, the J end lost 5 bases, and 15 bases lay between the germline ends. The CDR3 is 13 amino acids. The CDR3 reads CSAPPRVGYGYTF. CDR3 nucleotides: TGCAGTGCTCCGCCTAGGGTCGGATATGGCTACACCTTC.

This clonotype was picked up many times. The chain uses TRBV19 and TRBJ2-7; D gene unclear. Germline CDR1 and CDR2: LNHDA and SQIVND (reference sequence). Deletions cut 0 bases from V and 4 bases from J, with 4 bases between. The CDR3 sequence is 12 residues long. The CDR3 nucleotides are TGTGCCAGTAGTATAGACGAATACGAGCAGTACTTC. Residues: CASSIDEYEQYF.

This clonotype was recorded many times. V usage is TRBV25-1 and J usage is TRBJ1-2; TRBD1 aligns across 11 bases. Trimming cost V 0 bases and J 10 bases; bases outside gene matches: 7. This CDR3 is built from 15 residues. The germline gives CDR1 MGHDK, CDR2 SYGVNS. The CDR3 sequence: CASSEYRGTGGDYTF. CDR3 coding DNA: TGTGCCAGCAGTGAATACCGAGGGACAGGGGGTGACTACACCTTC.

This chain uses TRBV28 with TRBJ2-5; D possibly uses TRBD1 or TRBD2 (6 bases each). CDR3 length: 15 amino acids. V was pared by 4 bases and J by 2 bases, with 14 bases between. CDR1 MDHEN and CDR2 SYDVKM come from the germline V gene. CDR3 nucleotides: TGTGCCAGCAGTTCCCCGCGGGACATTCAAGAGACCCAGTACTTC. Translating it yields CASSSPRDIQETQYF.

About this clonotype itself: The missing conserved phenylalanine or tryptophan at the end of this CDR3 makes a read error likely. The CDR3 sequence: CASRRDRDDPPQHS. The CDR3 DNA reads TGTGCCAGCAGACGGGACAGGGATGATCCGCCCCAGCATTCT. The rearrangement links TRBV2 to TRBJ1-5; 9 bases fit TRBD1. Germline assignment: CDR1 SNHLY and CDR2 FYNNEI. V lost 6 bases, J lost 9 bases, and 9 bases stayed unmatched. This CDR3 spans 14 amino acids.

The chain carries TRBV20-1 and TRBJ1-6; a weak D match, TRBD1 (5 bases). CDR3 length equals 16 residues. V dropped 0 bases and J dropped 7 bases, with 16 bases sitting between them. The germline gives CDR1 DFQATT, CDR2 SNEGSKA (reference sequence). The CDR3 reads CSAREASQGGNSPLHF. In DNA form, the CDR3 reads TGCAGTGCTAGAGAGGCGAGCCAGGGAGGAAATTCACCCCTCCACTTT.

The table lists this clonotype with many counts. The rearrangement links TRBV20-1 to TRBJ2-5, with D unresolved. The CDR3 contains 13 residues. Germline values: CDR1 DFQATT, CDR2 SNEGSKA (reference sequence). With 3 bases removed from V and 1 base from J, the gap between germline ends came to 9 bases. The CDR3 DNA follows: TGCAGTGCTAGCCGGTCCACCCAAGAGACCCAGTACTTC. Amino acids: CSASRSTQETQYF.

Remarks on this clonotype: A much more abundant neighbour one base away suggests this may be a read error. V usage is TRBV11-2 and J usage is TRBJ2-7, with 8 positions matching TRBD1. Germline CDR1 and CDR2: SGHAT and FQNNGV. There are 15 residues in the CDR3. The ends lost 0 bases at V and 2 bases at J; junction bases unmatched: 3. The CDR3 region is CASSLEPGQAYEQYF. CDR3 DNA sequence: TGTGCCAGCAGCTTAGAACCGGGACAGGCCTACGAGCAGTACTTC.

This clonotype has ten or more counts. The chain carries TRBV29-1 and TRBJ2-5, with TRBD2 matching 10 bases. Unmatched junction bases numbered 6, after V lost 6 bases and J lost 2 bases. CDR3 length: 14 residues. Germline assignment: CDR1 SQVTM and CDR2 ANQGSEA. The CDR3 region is CSVETSGPQETQYF. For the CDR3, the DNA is TGCAGCGTGGAGACTAGCGGGCCTCAAGAGACCCAGTACTTC.

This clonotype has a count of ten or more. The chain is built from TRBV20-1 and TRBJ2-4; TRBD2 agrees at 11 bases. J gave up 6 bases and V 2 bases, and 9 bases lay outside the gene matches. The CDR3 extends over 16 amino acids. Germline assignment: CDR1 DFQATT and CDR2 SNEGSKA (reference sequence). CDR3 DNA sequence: TGCAGTGCTAGAAATCTACTAGCGGGAGTGGGAAACATTCAGTACTTC. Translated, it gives CSARNLLAGVGNIQYF.

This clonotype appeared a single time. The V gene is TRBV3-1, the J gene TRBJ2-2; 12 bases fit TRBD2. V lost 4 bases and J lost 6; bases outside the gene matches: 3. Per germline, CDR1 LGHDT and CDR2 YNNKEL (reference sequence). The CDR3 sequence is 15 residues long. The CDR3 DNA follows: TGTGCCAGCAGCCGGCTAGCGGGAGGGGCCGGGGAGCTGTTTTTT. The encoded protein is CASSRLAGGAGELFF.

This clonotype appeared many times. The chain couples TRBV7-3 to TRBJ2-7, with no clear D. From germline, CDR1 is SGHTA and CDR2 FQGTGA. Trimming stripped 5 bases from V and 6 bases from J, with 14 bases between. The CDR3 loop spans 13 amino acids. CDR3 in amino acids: CASSQTSLGEQYF. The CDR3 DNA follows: TGTGCCAGCAGCCAAACAAGTCTAGGCGAGCAGTACTTC.

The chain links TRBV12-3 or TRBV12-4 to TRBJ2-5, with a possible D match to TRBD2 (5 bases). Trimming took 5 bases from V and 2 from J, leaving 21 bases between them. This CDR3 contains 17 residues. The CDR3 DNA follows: TGTGCCAGCAGTCGTAACCCCCTGACTACTTTTCAAGAGACCCAGTACTTC. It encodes CASSRNPLTTFQETQYF.

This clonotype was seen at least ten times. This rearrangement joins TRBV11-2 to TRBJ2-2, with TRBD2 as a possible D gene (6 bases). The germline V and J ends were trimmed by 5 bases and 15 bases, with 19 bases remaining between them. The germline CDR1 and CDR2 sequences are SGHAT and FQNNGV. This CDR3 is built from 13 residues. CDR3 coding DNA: TGTGCCAGCAGCGCCAAATCGGGACTTGTAGTGTTTTTT. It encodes CASSAKSGLVVFF.

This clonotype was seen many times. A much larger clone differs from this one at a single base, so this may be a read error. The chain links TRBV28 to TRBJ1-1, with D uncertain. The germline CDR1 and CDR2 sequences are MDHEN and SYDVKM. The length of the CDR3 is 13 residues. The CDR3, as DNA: TGTGCCAGCTTCGAGCACCCGAACACTGAAGCTCTCTTT. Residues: CASFEHPNTEALF.

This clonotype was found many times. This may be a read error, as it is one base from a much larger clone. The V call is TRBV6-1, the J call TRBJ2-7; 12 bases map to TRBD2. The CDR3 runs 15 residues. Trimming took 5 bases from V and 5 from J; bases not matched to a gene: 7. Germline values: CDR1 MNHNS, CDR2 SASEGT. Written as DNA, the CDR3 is TGTGCCAGCAGTCCCGGGACTAGCGGGCGGGACGAGCAGTACTTC. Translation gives CASSPGTSGRDEQYF.

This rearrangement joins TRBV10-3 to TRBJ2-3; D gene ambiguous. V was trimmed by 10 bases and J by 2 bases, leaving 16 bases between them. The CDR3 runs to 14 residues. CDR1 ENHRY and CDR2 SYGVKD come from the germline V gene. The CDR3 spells CATQVATATDTQYF. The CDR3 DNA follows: TGTGCCACCCAAGTGGCAACAGCCACAGATACGCAGTATTTT.